This T cell receptor (beta chain) was sequenced for a study of cytomegalovirus exposure and HLA in healthy donors. In the PCR, 60 Vbeta and 13 Jbeta primers were used. This table comes from immunoSEQ multiplex PCR, and its TCRdb copy is limited to in-frame clones, with some not included. The sample lists some 130,000 clones, about 74% seen once, with under 2.5% in the top ten. As for this clone: What it binds is unknown.

General study results and limits: A missense DCLRE1C variant was associated with V- and J-gene trimming of TCR beta chains in a later analysis, and an independent cohort replicated the association. Accurate HLA-A and HLA-B prediction from TCR beta sequences was reported for most subjects. The study put under 200 TCR beta chains on its list as cytomegalovirus-associated. Later work found that TCR association rates differed between HLA loci; DRB1 had the most and HLA-C the fewest.

The CDR3 has 15 residues. The V segment lost 4 bases and the J segment 0 bases; nucleotides outside the gene matches: 2. Germline CDR1 and CDR2: LGHNA and YNFKEQ. This clonotype originated in a man aged 25 to 45 in good health and CMV-seronegative. The chain has TRBV4-2 and TRBJ2-1; 8 nucleotides line up with TRBD2. Input material: PBMCs. The CDR3 DNA reads as TGTGCCAGCAGCCTCGGACTAGCCTCCTACAATGAGCAGTTCTTC. This translates into CASSLGLASYNEQFF.